These 16 T cell receptor beta chains were sequenced from one sample in a study of OX40 agonist ivuxolimab in advanced cancers. Profiled with immunoSEQ multiplex PCR; TCRdb holds only in-frame clones, not every one. The sample consists of about 53,000 clones, nearly 90% of them appearing once. Sample: CD4+ or CD8+ T cells sorted from blood, taken in a trial of the OX40 agonist ivuxolimab. The origin of the receptors is an adult with an advanced solid tumor such as melanoma, head and neck, liver or kidney cancer.

The chain carries TRBV4-3 and TRBJ2-7; possible D gene TRBD1, 5 bases. Per the germline V gene, CDR1 is LGHNA and CDR2 is YSLEER. This CDR3 is 14 amino acids long. Between the trimmed V and J ends, which lost 3 bases and 1 base, there was a span of 10 bases. The CDR3 sequence: CASSHAQDSYEQYF. The CDR3 coding sequence is TGCGCCAGCAGCCATGCACAGGATTCCTACGAGCAGTACTTC.

This clone was counted a single time. The chain joins TRBV5-1 to TRBJ1-1; D not resolved. The length of the CDR3 is 13 residues. From germline, CDR1 is SGHRS and CDR2 YFSETQ. The ends were cut back, 4 bases at V and 1 base at J, with 8 bases in the middle. CDR3 bases: TGCGCCAGCAGCGCTGGACCGAACACTGAAGCTTTCTTT. Its translation: CASSAGPNTEAFF.

This chain links TRBV27 with TRBJ2-7, with 11 nucleotides matching TRBD2. Germline lookup yields CDR1 MNHEY and CDR2 SMNVEV (reference sequence). Unmatched junction bases numbered 5, after V lost 5 bases and J lost 2 bases. The CDR3 is 15 amino acids. In DNA form, the CDR3 reads TGTGCCAGCAGTGTACTAGCGGGAGTTCCCTACGAGCAGTACTTC. Protein sequence: CASSVLAGVPYEQYF.

The CDR3 is CASSLGEGTLFNGYTF. CDR3 DNA sequence: TGTGCCAGCAGCTTAGGGGAGGGGACGCTGTTCAATGGCTACACCTTC. The genes are TRBV7-9 and TRBJ1-2; D may be TRBD1 (5 bases). The V gene lost 1 base and the J gene lost 6 bases, with 18 bases spanning the gap. The CDR3 extends over 16 amino acids. In germline, CDR1 is SEHNR, CDR2 FQNEAQ (reference sequence).

This clone was seen a few times. This chain connects TRBV9 to TRBJ2-7; 9 nucleotides match TRBD1. Trimming cost V 2 bases and J 3 bases; bases outside gene matches: 3. CDR1 and CDR2 from the germline V gene are SGDLS and YYNGEE. The CDR3 runs to 14 residues. CDR3 loop: CASSVGQGGYEQYF. The CDR3 nucleotides read TGTGCCAGCAGCGTGGGACAGGGCGGCTACGAGCAGTACTTC.

This clone is judged medium-sized. V is TRBV30 and J is TRBJ1-1, with D uncertain. V lost 2 bases to trimming and J lost 1 base, with 8 bases between them. The CDR3 consists of 13 residues. The germline V gene encodes CDR1 GTSNPN and CDR2 SVGIG (reference sequence). CDR3 protein: CAWSLGQNTEAFF. The CDR3 bases are TGTGCCTGGAGTTTGGGTCAGAACACTGAAGCTTTCTTT.

The chain employs TRBV6-1 and TRBJ1-4, with D hard to call. The CDR3 totals 16 residues. V dropped 0 bases and J dropped 6 bases, with 14 bases sitting between them. Germline V lookup: CDR1 MNHNS, CDR2 SASEGT. For the CDR3, the DNA is TGTGCCAGCAGTGAAGCGGCGCCTGTCGCGGATGAAAAACTGTTTTTT. It is translated as CASSEAAPVADEKLFF.

The chain links TRBV5-8 to TRBJ2-7; D remains unclear. With 3 bases removed from V and 0 bases from J, the gap between germline ends came to 7 bases. Germline V lookup: CDR1 SGHTS, CDR2 YDEGEE. The CDR3 has 13 residues. DNA of the CDR3: TGTGCCAGCAGCTCCGATAGCTCCTACGAGCAGTACTTC. Translating it yields CASSSDSSYEQYF.

This clone was observed a handful of times. The chain is built from TRBV29-1 and TRBJ2-1, with D tentatively TRBD1 or TRBD2 (5 bases each). The CDR3 covers 14 residues. V lost 2 bases and J lost 7, with 15 bases in between. The germline CDR1 and CDR2 sequences are SQVTM and ANQGSEA. The CDR3 sequence is CSVEPRDLGNEQFF. The CDR3 DNA follows: TGCAGCGTTGAACCAAGGGACCTTGGAAATGAGCAGTTCTTC.

This CDR3 reads CASSEYRDFFYGYTF. The CDR3 DNA reads as TGTGCCAGCAGTGAATACAGGGACTTCTTCTATGGCTACACCTTC. V gene TRBV28 combines with J gene TRBJ1-2, with a possible D match to TRBD1 (6 bases). The CDR3 extends over 15 amino acids. Trimming pared 5 bases from V and 4 bases from J, leaving 17 bases between. Looked up from germline, CDR1 is MDHEN and CDR2 is SYDVKM.

This clone was counted many times. The chain links TRBV27 to TRBJ2-1; 7 nucleotides match TRBD1. The CDR3 sequence is 15 residues long. The V and J ends lost 4 bases and 5 bases, in that order; junction bases with no gene match: 8. Germline assignment: CDR1 MNHEY and CDR2 SMNVEV (reference sequence). The chain's CDR3 is CASSSRQGFDNEQFF. The CDR3 coding sequence is TGTGCCAGCAGTTCCCGACAGGGCTTCGACAATGAGCAGTTCTTC.

The chain recombines TRBV29-1 with TRBJ2-1, with D unclear. V shed 1 base and J shed 3 bases, with 7 bases lying between them. The germline gives CDR1 SQVTM, CDR2 ANQGSEA. CDR3 length: 13 residues. The CDR3, as DNA: TGCAGCGTTGAAGGGGTGAACTACAATGAGCAGTTCTTC. It encodes CSVEGVNYNEQFF.

The chain joins TRBV6-5 to TRBJ1-1; the match to TRBD1 covers 9 bases. Germline CDR1 MNHEY, CDR2 SVGAGI. The CDR3 is made up of 12 amino acids. J was trimmed by 5 bases and V by 7 bases; bases with no gene match: 2. CDR3 residues: CASTDRGTEAFF. The DNA of the CDR3 is TGTGCCAGCACGGACAGGGGAACTGAAGCTTTCTTT.

The chain carries TRBV27 and TRBJ2-3; a possible D gene is TRBD2 (5 bases). CDR1 is MNHEY, CDR2 SMNVEV, per germline (reference sequence). V was trimmed by 2 bases and J by 0 bases, leaving 15 bases between them. This CDR3 has 17 residues. CDR3 amino acids: CASSLEVSGISTDTQYF. The CDR3 DNA is TGTGCCAGCAGTTTAGAGGTTTCGGGGATTAGCACAGATACGCAGTATTTT.

The chain has TRBV27 and TRBJ2-1, with TRBD2 identical over 7 bases. From germline, CDR1 is MNHEY and CDR2 SMNVEV (reference sequence). The V segment lost 6 bases and the J segment 4 bases; nucleotides outside the gene matches: 9. The CDR3 contains 15 residues. Here the CDR3 DNA reads TGTGCCAGCAGCGAAGAGAGCGGGACTTACAATGAGCAGTTCTTC. Translation: CASSEESGTYNEQFF.

This clone came up a few times. CDR3 DNA: TGTGCCAGCAGCTCCTCTGGCTACAATGAGCAGTTCTTC. It translates to CASSSSGYNEQFF. The chain has TRBV5-6 and TRBJ2-1; D remains ambiguous. Germline V gene sequence: CDR1 SGHDT, CDR2 YYEEEE. V gave up 3 bases and J gave up 3 bases, with 7 bases separating them. The CDR3 is made up of 13 amino acids.